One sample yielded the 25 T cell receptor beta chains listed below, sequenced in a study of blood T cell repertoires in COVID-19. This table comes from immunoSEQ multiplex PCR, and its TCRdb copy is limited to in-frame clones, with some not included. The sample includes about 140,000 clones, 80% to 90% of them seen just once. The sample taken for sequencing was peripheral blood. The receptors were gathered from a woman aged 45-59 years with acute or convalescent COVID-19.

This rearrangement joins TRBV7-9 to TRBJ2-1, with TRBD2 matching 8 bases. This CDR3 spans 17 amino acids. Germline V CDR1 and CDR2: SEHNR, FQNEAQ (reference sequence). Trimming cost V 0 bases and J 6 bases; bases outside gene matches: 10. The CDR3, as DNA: TGTGCCAGCAGCTTAGCGGGGGCGGGAGGTGTAGGCAATGAGCAGTTCTTC. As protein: CASSLAGAGGVGNEQFF.

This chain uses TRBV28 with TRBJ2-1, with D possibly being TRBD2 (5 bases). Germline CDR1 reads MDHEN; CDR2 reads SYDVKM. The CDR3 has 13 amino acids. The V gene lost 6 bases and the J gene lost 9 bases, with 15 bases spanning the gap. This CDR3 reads CASRLDSIGEQFF. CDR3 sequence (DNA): TGTGCCAGCAGGTTGGACTCCATCGGTGAGCAGTTCTTC. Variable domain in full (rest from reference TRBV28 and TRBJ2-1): DVKVTQSSRYLVKRTGEKVFLECVQDMDHENMFWYRQDPGLGLRLIYFSYDVKMKEKGDIPEGYSVSREKKERFSLILESASTNQTSMYLCASRLDSIGEQFFGPGTRLTVL.

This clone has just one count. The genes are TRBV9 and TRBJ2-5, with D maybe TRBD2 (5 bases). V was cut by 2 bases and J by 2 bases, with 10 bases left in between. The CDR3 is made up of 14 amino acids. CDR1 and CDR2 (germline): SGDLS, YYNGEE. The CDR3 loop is CASSVGNRQETQYF. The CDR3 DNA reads TGTGCCAGCAGCGTCGGGAACAGACAAGAGACCCAGTACTTC.

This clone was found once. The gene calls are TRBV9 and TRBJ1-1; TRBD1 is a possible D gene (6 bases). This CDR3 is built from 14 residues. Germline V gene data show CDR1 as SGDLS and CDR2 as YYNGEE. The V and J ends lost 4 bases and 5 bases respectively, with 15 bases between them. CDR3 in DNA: TGTGCCAGCAGCATACAGGGAACCGGGACTGAAGCTTTCTTT. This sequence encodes CASSIQGTGTEAFF.

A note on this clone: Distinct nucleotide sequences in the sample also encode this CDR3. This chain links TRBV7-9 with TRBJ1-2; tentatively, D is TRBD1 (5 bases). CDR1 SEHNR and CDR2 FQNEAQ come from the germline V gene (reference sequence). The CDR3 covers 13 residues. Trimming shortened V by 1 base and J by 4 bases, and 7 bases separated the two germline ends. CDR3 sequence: CASSLGQGYGYTF. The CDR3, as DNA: TGTGCCAGCAGCTTAGGTCAGGGCTATGGCTACACCTTC.

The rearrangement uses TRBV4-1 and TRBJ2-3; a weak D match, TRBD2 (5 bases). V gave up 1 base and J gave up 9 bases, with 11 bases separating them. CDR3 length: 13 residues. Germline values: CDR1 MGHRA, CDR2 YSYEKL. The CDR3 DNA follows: TGCGCCAGCAGCCAAGTGGGCCAGCGGACGCAGTATTTT. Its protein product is CASSQVGQRTQYF.

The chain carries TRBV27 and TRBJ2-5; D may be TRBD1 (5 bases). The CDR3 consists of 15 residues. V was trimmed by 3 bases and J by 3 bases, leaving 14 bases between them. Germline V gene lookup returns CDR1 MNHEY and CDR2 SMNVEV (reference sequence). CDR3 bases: TGTGCCAGCAGTTTGAGCCAGGGCGTCAAAGAGACCCAGTACTTC. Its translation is CASSLSQGVKETQYF.

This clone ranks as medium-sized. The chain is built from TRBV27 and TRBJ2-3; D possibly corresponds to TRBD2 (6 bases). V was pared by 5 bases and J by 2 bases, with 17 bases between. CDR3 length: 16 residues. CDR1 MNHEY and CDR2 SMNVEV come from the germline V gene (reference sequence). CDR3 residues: CASSTRDWGITDTQYF. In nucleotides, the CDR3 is TGTGCCAGCAGTACCCGGGACTGGGGGATCACAGATACGCAGTATTTT.

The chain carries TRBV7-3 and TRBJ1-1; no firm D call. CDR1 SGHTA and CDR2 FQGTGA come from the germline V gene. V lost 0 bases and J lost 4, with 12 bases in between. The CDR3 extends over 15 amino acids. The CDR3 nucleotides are TGTGCCAGCAGCTTAACTCCGGGATCCGGCACTGAAGCTTTCTTT. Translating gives CASSLTPGSGTEAFF.

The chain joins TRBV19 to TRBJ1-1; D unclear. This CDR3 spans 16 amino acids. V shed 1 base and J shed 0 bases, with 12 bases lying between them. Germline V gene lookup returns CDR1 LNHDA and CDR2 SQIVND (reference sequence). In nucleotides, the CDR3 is TGTGCCAGTAGTATAGCTACGAGGTCGGTGAACACTGAAGCTTTCTTT. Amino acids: CASSIATRSVNTEAFF.

The DNA of the CDR3 is TGCGCCAGCAGCCAAGGTTCGGGGTTTGAGCAGTTCTTC. Amino acid sequence: CASSQGSGFEQFF. The chain recombines TRBV4-1 with TRBJ2-1; weak D call: TRBD2 (5 bases). Germline CDR1 reads MGHRA; CDR2 reads YSYEKL. V lost 1 base to trimming and J lost 9 bases, with 10 bases between them. The CDR3 is 13 residues long.

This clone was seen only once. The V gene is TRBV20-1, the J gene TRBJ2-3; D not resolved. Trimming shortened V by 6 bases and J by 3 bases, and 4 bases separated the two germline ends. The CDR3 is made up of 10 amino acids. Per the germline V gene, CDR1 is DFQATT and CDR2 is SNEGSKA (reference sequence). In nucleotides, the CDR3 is TGCAGTGCATTAACAGATACGCAGTATTTT. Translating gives CSALTDTQYF.

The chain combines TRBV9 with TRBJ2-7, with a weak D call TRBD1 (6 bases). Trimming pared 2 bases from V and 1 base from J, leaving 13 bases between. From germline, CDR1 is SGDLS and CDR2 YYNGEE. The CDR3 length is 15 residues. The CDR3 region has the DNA TGTGCCAGCAGCGTTTCCGGGACATCATCCTACGAGCAGTACTTC. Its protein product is CASSVSGTSSYEQYF.

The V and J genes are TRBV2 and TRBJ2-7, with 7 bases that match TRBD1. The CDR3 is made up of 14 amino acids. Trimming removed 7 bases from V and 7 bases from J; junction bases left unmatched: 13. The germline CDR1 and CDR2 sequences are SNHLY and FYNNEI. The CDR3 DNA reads TGTGCCAGCATGGATCGACAGGGAACGTCTGAGCAGTACTTC. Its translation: CASMDRQGTSEQYF.

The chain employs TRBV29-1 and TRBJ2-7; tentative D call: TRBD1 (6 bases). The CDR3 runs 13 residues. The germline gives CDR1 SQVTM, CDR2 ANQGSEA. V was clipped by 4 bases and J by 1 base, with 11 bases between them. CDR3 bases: TGCAGCGTTGCTCCAGGGGAGTCCTACGAGCAGTACTTC. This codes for CSVAPGESYEQYF.

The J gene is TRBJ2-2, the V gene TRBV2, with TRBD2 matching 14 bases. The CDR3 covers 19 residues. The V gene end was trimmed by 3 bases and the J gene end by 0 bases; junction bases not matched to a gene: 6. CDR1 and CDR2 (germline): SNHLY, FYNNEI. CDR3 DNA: TGTGCCAGCAGTGATCCGGGACTAGCGGGAGTAGCGAACACCGGGGAGCTGTTTTTT. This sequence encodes CASSDPGLAGVANTGELFF.

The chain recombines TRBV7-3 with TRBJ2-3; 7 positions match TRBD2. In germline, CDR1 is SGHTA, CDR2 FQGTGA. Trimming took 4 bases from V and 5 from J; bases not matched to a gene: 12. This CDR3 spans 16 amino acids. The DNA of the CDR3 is TGTGCCAGCAGCTACGCCTCGGGGCGGGGGAGAGATACGCAGTATTTT. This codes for CASSYASGRGRDTQYF.

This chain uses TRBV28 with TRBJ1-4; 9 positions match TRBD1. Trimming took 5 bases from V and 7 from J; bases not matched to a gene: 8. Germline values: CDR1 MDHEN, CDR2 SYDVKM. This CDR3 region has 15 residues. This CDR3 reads CASSRSGTGIEKLFF. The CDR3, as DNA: TGTGCCAGCAGTCGTTCCGGGACAGGGATTGAAAAACTGTTTTTT.

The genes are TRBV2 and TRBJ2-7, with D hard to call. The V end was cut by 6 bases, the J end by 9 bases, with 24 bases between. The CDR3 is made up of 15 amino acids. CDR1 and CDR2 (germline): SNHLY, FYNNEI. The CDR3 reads CASRVGGSDPRGQYF. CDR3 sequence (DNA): TGTGCCAGCAGGGTAGGCGGCAGTGACCCCCGCGGGCAGTACTTC.

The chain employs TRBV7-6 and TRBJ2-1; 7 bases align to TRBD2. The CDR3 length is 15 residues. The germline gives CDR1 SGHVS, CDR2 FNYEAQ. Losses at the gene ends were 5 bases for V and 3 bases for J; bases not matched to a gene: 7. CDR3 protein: CASSPGRENYNEQFF. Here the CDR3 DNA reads TGTGCCAGCAGCCCAGGGCGGGAGAACTACAATGAGCAGTTCTTC.

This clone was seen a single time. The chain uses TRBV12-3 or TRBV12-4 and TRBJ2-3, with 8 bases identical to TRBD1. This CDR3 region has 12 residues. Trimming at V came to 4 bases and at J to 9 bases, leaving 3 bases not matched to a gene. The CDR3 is CASSSTGGTQYF. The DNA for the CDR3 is TGTGCCAGCAGTTCCACAGGGGGGACGCAGTATTTT.

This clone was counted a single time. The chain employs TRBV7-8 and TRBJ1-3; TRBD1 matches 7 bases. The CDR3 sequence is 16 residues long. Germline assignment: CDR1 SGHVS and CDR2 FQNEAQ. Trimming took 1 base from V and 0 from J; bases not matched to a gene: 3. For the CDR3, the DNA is TGTGCCAGCAGCTTAGGGGCAGGGGGCTCTGGAAACACCATATATTTT. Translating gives CASSLGAGGSGNTIYF.

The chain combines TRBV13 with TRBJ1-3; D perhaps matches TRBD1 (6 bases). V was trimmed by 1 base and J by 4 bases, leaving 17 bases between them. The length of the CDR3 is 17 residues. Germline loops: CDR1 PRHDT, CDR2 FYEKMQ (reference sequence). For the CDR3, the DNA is TGTGCCAGCAGCTTAGCGGAGCAGGGGATTCTCGGAAACACCATATATTTT. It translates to CASSLAEQGILGNTIYF.

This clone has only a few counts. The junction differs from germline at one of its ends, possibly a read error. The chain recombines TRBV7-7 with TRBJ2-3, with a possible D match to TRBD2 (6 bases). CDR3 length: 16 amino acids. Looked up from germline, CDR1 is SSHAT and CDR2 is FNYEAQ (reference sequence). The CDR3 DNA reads TGTGCTAGCAGCACCTTACTAGCATCGCTCCCAGATACGCAGTATTTT. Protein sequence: CASSTLLASLPDTQYF.

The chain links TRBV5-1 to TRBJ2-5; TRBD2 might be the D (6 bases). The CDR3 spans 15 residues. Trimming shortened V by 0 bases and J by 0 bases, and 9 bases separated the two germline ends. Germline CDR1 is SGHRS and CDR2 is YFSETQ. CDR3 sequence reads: CASSLGGGNQETQYF. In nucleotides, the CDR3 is TGCGCCAGCAGCTTGGGCGGCGGGAACCAAGAGACCCAGTACTTC.